The clone carrying this TCR beta chain was recorded a few times. Its antigen is unknown. Through template switching, a universal primer site was introduced, and the cDNA contained unique molecular identifiers. TCRdb re-derived calls from the 5' RACE reads in MiXCR, one entry per CDR3 protein. The data show 1.5 million or so distinct CDR3 sequences, 32% seen once. V gave up 3 bases and J gave up 2 bases, with 11 bases separating them. The V gene's germline CDR1 is SEHNR and CDR2 FQNEAQ (reference sequence). The CDR3 has 15 amino acids. This sample is drawn from a study of identical twins. General study findings and limits: Clonotypes of the beta chain that were abundant in cord blood carried fewer insertions (memory repertoires showed none). Out-of-frame sharing of TCR alpha in monozygotic twins was underestimated by models.

Every sampled donor was Caucasian and healthy. J is TRBJ1-3 and V is TRBV7-9; no clear D gene. The specimen sequenced was cord blood. The receptor was derived from a newborn girl in good health. The CDR3 sequence is CASSLRTGTGNTIYF. As DNA, the CDR3 is TGTGCCAGCAGCTTGCGTACGGGGACTGGAAACACCATATATTTT. Supplemented by reference TRBV7-9 and TRBJ1-3, the full variable domain reads DTGVSQNPRHKITKRGQNVTFRCDPISEHNRLYWYRQTLGQGPEFLTYFQNEAQLEKSRLLSDRFSAERPKGSFSTLEIQRTEQGDSAMYLCASSLRTGTGNTIYFGEGSWLTVV.